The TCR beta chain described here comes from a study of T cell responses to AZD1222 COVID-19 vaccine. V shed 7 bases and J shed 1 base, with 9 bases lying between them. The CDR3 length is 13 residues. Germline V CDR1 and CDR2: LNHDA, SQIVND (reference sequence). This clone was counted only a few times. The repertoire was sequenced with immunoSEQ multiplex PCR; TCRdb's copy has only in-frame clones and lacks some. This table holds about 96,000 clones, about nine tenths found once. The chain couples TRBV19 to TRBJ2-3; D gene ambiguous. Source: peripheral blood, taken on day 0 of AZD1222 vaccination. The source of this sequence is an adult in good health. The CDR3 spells CASKFEGTDTQYF. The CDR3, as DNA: TGTGCCAGTAAGTTCGAGGGCACAGATACGCAGTATTTT.